This paragraph covers one T cell receptor (beta chain) sequence. The target of this receptor is not known. No base-level quality is on record; no much larger clone is a single base apart. The library was made by the immunoSEQ multiplex PCR assay. As for the original processing: A statistical classification framework was developed to diagnose cytomegalovirus status using the catalog of TCR beta chain sequences. TCRdb limited this immuneACCESS table to in-frame rearrangements with V and J called. A share of clones is missing; checked studies link under half to unresolved V genes, and the rest is unexplained. V, J and clone size were drawn from that table, and D and trimming were deduced from the DNA. Present in this sample are 250,000 to 300,000 clones, around 91% of which were seen just once. In total, the top ten clones hold under 0.4% of the sample. Donors formed part of the validation cohort, which comprised 95 to 150 subjects and was distinct from the first cohort of roughly 600 subjects.

V and J lose 5 bases and 0 bases, and a span of 16 bases separates them. The CDR3 holds 17 amino acids from the cysteine to the phenylalanine. Only the CDR3 DNA is retained, 51 bases long and in frame from the first base. CDR1 and CDR2 were assigned from the germline V gene (reference sequence) as SEHNR and FQNEAQ. The record originates from a study of cytomegalovirus exposure and HLA in healthy donors (dated by TCRdb to about 2017). Context from the whole study: According to a later analysis, the 120 or so validation repertoires were produced on the same platform as the approximately 690 repertoires of the first cohort. The study aimed to test whether cataloging public T cell receptors could reveal signatures of past pathogen exposure. Along with the roughly 710-subject first cohort, a separate validation cohort of over a hundred different subjects was used. To predict cytomegalovirus infection status, the study brought together high-throughput TCR immunosequencing, statistical association of individual TCRs with disease status, and machine learning. Paper-wide results and their limitations: Three of the identified cytomegalovirus-associated TCR beta chains were confirmed in vitro to be specific for cytomegalovirus antigens. Of the cluster scores, 94% were above 0 in a later analysis, which found that TCRs clustered in the first cohort also tended to co-occur in the roughly 130 validation repertoires. Across donors, most TCR sequences were observed very rarely, whereas some public TCRs were present in many individuals. The study listed 150 to 200 TCR beta chains as associated with cytomegalovirus. A later analysis lacked HLA typing for the validation cohort, so it scored co-occurrence in that cohort across all 120 or so repertoires. The classifier was reported to diagnose cytomegalovirus status with high specificity and sensitivity in both the original cohort and the validation cohort. According to the authors, the approach could potentially be generalized to other disease states and immunological phenotypes.

The chain is assembled from TRBV7-9 and TRBJ1-4, with the D gene too uncertain to name. The sample comprised PBMCs. The source of this sequence is a woman in her late teens or twenties in good health and CMV-seronegative. CDR3 region: CASSKRFTETTNEKLFF. In nucleotides, the sequence is TGTGCCAGCAGCAAAAGATTTACGGAGACAACTAATGAAAAACTGTTTTTT.